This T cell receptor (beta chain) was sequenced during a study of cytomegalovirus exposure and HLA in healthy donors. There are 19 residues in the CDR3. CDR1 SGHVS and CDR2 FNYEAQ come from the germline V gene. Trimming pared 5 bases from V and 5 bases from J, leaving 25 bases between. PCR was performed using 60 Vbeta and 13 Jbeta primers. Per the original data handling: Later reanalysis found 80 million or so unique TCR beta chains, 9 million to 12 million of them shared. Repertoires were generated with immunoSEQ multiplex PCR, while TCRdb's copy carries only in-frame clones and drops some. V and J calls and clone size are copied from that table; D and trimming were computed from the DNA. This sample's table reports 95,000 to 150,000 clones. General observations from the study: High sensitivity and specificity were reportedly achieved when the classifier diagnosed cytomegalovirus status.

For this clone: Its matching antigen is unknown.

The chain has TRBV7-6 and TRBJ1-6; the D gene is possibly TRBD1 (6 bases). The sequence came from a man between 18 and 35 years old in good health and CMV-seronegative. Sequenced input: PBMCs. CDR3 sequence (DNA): TGTGCCAGCAGCCTGGATGGGTATGGAGGTTCAGGGGATAATTCACCCCTCCACTTT. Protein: CASSLDGYGGSGDNSPLHF. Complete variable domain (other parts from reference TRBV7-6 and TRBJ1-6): GAGVSQSPRYKVTKRGQDVALRCDPISGHVSLYWYRQALGQGPEFLTYFNYEAQQDKSGLPNDRFSAERPEGSISTLTIQRTEQRDSAMYRCASSLDGYGGSGDNSPLHFGNGTRLTVT.